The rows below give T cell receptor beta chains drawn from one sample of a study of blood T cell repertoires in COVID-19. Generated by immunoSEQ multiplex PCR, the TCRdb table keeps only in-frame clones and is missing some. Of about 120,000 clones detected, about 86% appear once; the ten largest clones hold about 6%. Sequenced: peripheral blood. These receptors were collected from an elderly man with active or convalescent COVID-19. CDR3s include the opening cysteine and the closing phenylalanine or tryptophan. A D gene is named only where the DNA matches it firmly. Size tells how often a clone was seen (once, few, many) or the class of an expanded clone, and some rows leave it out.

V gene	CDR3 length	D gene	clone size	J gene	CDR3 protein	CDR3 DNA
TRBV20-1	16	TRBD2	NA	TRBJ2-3	CSASKLAGGRTDTQYF	TGCAGTGCTAGTAAACTAGCGGGGGGACGCACAGATACGCAGTATTTT
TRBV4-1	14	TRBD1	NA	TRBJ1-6	CASSQAQGTSPLHF	TGCGCCAGCAGCCAAGCACAGGGGACTTCACCCCTCCACTTT
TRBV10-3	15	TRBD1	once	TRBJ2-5	CAISKDRVGKETQYF	TGTGCCATCAGCAAGGACAGGGTGGGTAAAGAGACCCAGTACTTC
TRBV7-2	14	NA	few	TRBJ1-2	CASSLGSGVYGYTF	TGTGCCAGCAGCCTAGGATCGGGGGTCTATGGCTACACCTTC
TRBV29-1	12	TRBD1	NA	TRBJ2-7	CLSRQGTYEQYF	TGCTTATCGCGACAGGGCACCTACGAGCAGTACTTC
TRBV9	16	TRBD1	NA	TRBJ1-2	CASSREAGQPDYGYTF	TGTGCCAGCAGCAGGGAGGCGGGACAGCCTGACTATGGCTACACCTTC
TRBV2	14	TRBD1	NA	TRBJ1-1	CASGGQGMNTEAFF	TGTGCCAGCGGGGGACAGGGGATGAACACTGAAGCTTTCTTT
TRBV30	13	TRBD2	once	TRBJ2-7	CAWSRLAAYEQYF	TGTGCCTGGAGTCGACTAGCGGCCTACGAGCAGTACTTC
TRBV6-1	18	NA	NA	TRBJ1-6	CASSEVVGGTIYNSPLHF	TGTGCCAGCAGTGAAGTAGTTGGAGGCACAATTTATAATTCACCCCTCCACTTT
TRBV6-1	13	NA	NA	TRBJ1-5	CASSDISNQPQHF	TGTGCCAGCAGTGACATTAGCAATCAGCCCCAGCATTTT
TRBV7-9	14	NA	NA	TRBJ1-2	CASSPPGGGYGYTF	TGTGCCAGCAGCCCCCCCGGGGGAGGCTATGGCTACACCTTC
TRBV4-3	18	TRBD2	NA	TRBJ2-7	CASSQERLAGGLTYEQYF	TGCGCCAGCAGCCAAGAAAGACTAGCGGGGGGGCTTACCTACGAGCAGTACTTC
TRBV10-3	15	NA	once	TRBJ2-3	CAISAALSGTDTQYF	TGTGCCATCAGTGCGGCGTTAAGCGGTACAGATACGCAGTATTTT
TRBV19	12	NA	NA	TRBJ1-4	CASSPPAGQLFF	TGTGCCAGTAGCCCCCCCGCGGGGCAACTGTTTTTT
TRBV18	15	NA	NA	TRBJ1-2	CASSPSFRGEDGYTF	TGTGCCAGCTCACCATCTTTCCGGGGGGAGGATGGCTACACCTTC
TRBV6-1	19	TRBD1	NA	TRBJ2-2	CASSEPRQGLGGKTGELFF	TGTGCCAGCAGTGAACCCAGACAGGGGCTCGGCGGGAAAACCGGGGAGCTGTTTTTT
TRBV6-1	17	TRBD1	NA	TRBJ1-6	CASSESRPDRGNSPLHF	TGTGCCAGCAGTGAAAGTAGGCCGGACAGGGGGAATTCACCCCTCCACTTT
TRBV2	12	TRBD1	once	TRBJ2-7	CASSRTGNEQYF	TGTGCCAGCAGTAGGACAGGGAACGAGCAGTACTTC
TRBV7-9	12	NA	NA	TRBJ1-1	CASSNLNTEAFF	TGTGCCAGCAGCAACTTAAACACTGAAGCTTTCTTT
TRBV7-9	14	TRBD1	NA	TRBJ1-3	CASSPTGQGWTIYF	TGTGCCAGCAGCCCGACGGGACAGGGGTGGACCATATATTTT
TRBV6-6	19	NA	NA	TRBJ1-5	CASSLSTGSWEGYNQPQHF	TGTGCCAGCAGTCTCTCGACAGGTTCTTGGGAGGGCTATAATCAGCCCCAGCATTTT
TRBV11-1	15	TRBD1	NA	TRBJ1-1	CASSYGQGMNTEAFF	TGTGCCAGCAGTTACGGACAGGGGATGAACACTGAAGCTTTCTTT
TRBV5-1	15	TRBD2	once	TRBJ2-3	CASSLAASGGGTQYF	TGCGCCAGCAGCTTGGCGGCTAGCGGGGGCGGTACGCAGTATTTT
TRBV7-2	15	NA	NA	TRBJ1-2	CASSLGPGSRNGYTF	TGTGCCAGCAGCTTAGGCCCGGGATCCAGGAATGGCTACACCTTC
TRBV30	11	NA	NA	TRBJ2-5	CAWSVLETQYF	TGTGCCTGGAGTGTCCTGGAGACCCAGTACTTC
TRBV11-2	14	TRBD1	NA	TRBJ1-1	CASSPYRGGTEAFF	TGTGCCAGCAGCCCGTACAGGGGAGGCACTGAAGCTTTCTTT
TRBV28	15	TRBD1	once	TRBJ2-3	CASRSRGLVADTQYF	TGTGCCAGCAGAAGCAGGGGGCTGGTGGCAGATACGCAGTATTTT
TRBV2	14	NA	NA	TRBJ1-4	CASSEALRGEKLFF	TGTGCCAGCAGTGAAGCGCTCCGGGGTGAAAAACTGTTTTTT
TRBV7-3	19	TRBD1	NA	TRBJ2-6	CASSLRPGQDLSGANVLTF	TGTGCCAGCAGCCTACGACCGGGACAGGATCTTTCTGGGGCCAACGTCCTGACTTTC
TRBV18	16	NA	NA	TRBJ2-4	CASSPPGLAAKNIQYF	TGTGCCAGCTCACCACCGGGCTTGGCGGCCAAAAACATTCAGTACTTC
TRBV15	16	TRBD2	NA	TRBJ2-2	CATSRILAGADGELFF	TGTGCCACCAGCCGTATCCTAGCGGGGGCGGACGGGGAGCTGTTTTTT
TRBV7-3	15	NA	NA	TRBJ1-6	CASSFDNSYNSPLHF	TGTGCCAGCAGCTTTGACAACTCCTATAATTCACCCCTCCACTTT
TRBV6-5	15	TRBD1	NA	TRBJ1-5	CASSRGTGRQQPQHF	TGTGCCAGCAGTCGGGGGACAGGGAGGCAACAGCCCCAGCATTTT
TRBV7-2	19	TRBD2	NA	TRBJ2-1	CASSFPTSGGGRSYNEQFF	TGTGCCAGCAGCTTCCCGACTAGCGGGGGGGGCCGCTCCTACAATGAGCAGTTCTTC
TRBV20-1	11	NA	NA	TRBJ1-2	CSARSVDGYTF	TGCAGTGCTAGGTCTGTAGATGGCTACACCTTC
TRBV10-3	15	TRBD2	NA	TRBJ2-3	CAIRPTSGETDTQYF	TGTGCCATCAGACCGACTAGCGGGGAAACAGATACGCAGTATTTT